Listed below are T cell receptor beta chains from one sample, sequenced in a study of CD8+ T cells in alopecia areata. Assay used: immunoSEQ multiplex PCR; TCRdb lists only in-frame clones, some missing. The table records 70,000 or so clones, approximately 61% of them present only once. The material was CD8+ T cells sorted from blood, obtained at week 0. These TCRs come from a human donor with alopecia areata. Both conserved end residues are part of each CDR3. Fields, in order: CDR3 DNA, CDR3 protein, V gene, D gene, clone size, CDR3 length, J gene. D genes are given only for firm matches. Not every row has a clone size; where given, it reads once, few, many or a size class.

TGCGCCAGCAGCTTGGGACTAGCGGGTTGGACCGGGGAGCTGTTTTTT | CASSLGLAGWTGELFF | TRBV5-1 | TRBD2 | few | 16 | TRBJ2-2
TGTGCCAGCAGCCCACCCTCGACAGTAAACTATGGCTACACCTTC | CASSPPSTVNYGYTF | TRBV7-9 | NA | NA | 15 | TRBJ1-2
TGTGCCAGCAGTGATCTAGCGCACACCTACAATGAGCAGTTCTTC | CASSDLAHTYNEQFF | TRBV2 | NA | NA | 15 | TRBJ2-1
TGTGCCAGCAGTTTATTGGCTAGCGAGGGGACAGATACGCAGTATTTT | CASSLLASEGTDTQYF | TRBV27 | NA | NA | 16 | TRBJ2-3
TGTGCCATTACAGGGGGCGATGGCTACACCTTC | CAITGGDGYTF | TRBV19 | TRBD1 | few | 11 | TRBJ1-2
TGTGCCAGCAAGGACAGGCTGGGCGAGCAGTACTTC | CASKDRLGEQYF | TRBV6-6 | TRBD1 | NA | 12 | TRBJ2-7
TGTGCCAGCAGCGGGGACAGGGTCTACGAGCAGTACTTC | CASSGDRVYEQYF | TRBV5-4 | TRBD1 | NA | 13 | TRBJ2-7
TGTGCCAGCAGCTTAGCGACAGGGAAAGAGACCCAGTACTTC | CASSLATGKETQYF | TRBV7-9 | TRBD1 | NA | 14 | TRBJ2-5
TGTGCCAGCAGCTTAGTGCCGGACAGGGCGTATGGCTACACCTTC | CASSLVPDRAYGYTF | TRBV7-9 | TRBD1 | few | 15 | TRBJ1-2
TGTGCCAGCAGCGTAGTGGCAGGGGGGTGGACTGAAGCTTTCTTT | CASSVVAGGWTEAFF | TRBV9 | TRBD1 | few | 15 | TRBJ1-1
TGCAGCGTTGAAGGGCAGGGGGCGTACGGCTCTGGAAACACCATATATTTT | CSVEGQGAYGSGNTIYF | TRBV29-1 | TRBD1 | NA | 17 | TRBJ1-3
TGTGCTAGCAGTTTATCGGGACAGGTCAACACCGGGGAGCTGTTTTTT | CASSLSGQVNTGELFF | TRBV27 | TRBD1 | NA | 16 | TRBJ2-2
TGCGCCAGCAGCCAAGATACGGGGGGGCTGTCAGATACGCAGTATTTT | CASSQDTGGLSDTQYF | TRBV4-3 | TRBD2 | few | 16 | TRBJ2-3
TGTGCCTGGAGCCTAGCCTACAATGAGCAGTTCTTC | CAWSLAYNEQFF | TRBV30 | NA | NA | 12 | TRBJ2-1
TGCGCCAGCAGCTTTTGGGCCCTGGGCCAGGGCACTGAAGCTTTCTTT | CASSFWALGQGTEAFF | TRBV5-1 | NA | few | 16 | TRBJ1-1
TGTGCCATCAGTGAGTCGGGGGGCTCCTACGAGCAGTACTTC | CAISESGGSYEQYF | TRBV10-3 | NA | medium-sized | 14 | TRBJ2-7
TGTGCCAGCTGGGACAGTGGGTACAATGAGCAGTTCTTC | CASWDSGYNEQFF | TRBV27 | TRBD1 | NA | 13 | TRBJ2-1
TGTGCCAGCAGGATAGACAGGTTTCAGGATACGCAGTATTTT | CASRIDRFQDTQYF | TRBV6-5 | NA | few | 14 | TRBJ2-3
TGCGCCAGCAGCTCGGACAACTACTACGAGCAGTACTTC | CASSSDNYYEQYF | TRBV5-1 | NA | NA | 13 | TRBJ2-7
TGTGCCAGCAGTACACTACAGGGGGCCATTGGAAACACCATATATTTT | CASSTLQGAIGNTIYF | TRBV27 | TRBD1 | NA | 16 | TRBJ1-3
TGCAGCGTTGAAGCGCAGGGCTACGAGCAGTACTTC | CSVEAQGYEQYF | TRBV29-1 | NA | NA | 12 | TRBJ2-7
TGTGCCAGCAGCCTACGATGGGACTACGAGCAGTACTTC | CASSLRWDYEQYF | TRBV4-2 | NA | NA | 13 | TRBJ2-7
TGTGCCAGCAGCCCCGGGACTACCAATCCCAATGAGCAGTTCTTC | CASSPGTTNPNEQFF | TRBV6-5 | TRBD2 | NA | 15 | TRBJ2-1
TGCAGCGTTGGACAGGCCCTCGGGCAGCCCCAGCATTTT | CSVGQALGQPQHF | TRBV29-1 | NA | NA | 13 | TRBJ1-5
TGCGCCAGCAGCCAAGCGGGGGATGTTGAGGAAGAAGCTTTCTTT | CASSQAGDVEEEAFF | TRBV4-3 | NA | NA | 15 | TRBJ1-1
TGTGCCAGCAGCTTGTTAGGCACCGGGGAGCTGTTTTTT | CASSLLGTGELFF | TRBV5-6 | NA | NA | 13 | TRBJ2-2
TGTGCCAGCAGTCCCCGGACAGGGCTCAATCCCTACAATGAGCAGTTCTTC | CASSPRTGLNPYNEQFF | TRBV28 | TRBD1 | NA | 17 | TRBJ2-1
TGTGCCAGTAGTCCAGGACAGTTATACGAGCAGTACTTC | CASSPGQLYEQYF | TRBV19 | NA | NA | 13 | TRBJ2-7
TGTGCCAGTAGTATTACGACGGTCAGGAATCAGCCCCAGCATTTT | CASSITTVRNQPQHF | TRBV19 | NA | NA | 15 | TRBJ1-5
TGTGCCAGCAGCTTGGAACTAGCGGGAAACAATGAGCAGTTCTTC | CASSLELAGNNEQFF | TRBV5-4 | TRBD2 | NA | 15 | TRBJ2-1
TGTGCCAGCAGCTATGCCGGGACAGCTGGAGAGACCCAGTACTTC | CASSYAGTAGETQYF | TRBV7-2 | TRBD1 | few | 15 | TRBJ2-5
TGTGCCAGCCGTCTCTCCGGGACTAGCGGAAACAATGAGCAGTTCTTC | CASRLSGTSGNNEQFF | TRBV5-6 | TRBD2 | NA | 16 | TRBJ2-1
TGTGCCAGCCTAGGCCTTCACACAGATACGCAGTATTTT | CASLGLHTDTQYF | TRBV27 | NA | few | 13 | TRBJ2-3
TGTGCCAGCAGGAAGGACACTGAAGCTTTCTTT | CASRKDTEAFF | TRBV7-9 | NA | few | 11 | TRBJ1-1
TGTGCCACCTTGGACACTAGGGCGGGAGATACGCAGTATTTT | CATLDTRAGDTQYF | TRBV15 | NA | many | 14 | TRBJ2-3
TGTGCCTCCCGTCCTTCCGAGCTCGGGATCACTGAAGCTTTCTTT | CASRPSELGITEAFF | TRBV10-3 | NA | NA | 15 | TRBJ1-1
TGTGCCAGCAGTTTATCTTGGGGAGATAGCAATCAGCCCCAGCATTTT | CASSLSWGDSNQPQHF | TRBV27 | NA | NA | 16 | TRBJ1-5